This T cell receptor (beta chain) was identified during a study of sequential checkpoint blockade in melanoma. V shed 2 bases, J shed 5 bases, and the junction held 7 bases outside the gene matches. Germline V lookup: CDR1 KGHSH, CDR2 LQKENI. The CDR3 contains 15 residues. TCRdb keeps only in-frame clones here, not all; method: immunoSEQ multiplex PCR. The sample contains tens of thousands of clones, approximately 78% of which appear only once. The treatment here: randomized to nivolumab then ipilimumab (arm A) or the reverse (arm B). The sample holds a few counts of this clone. The source is a human donor with melanoma. This chain uses TRBV18 with TRBJ2-3, with 7 bases fitting TRBD1. The specimen was CD8+ T cells sorted from blood (inferred from file names), collected from a patient given nivolumab and ipilimumab in sequence. CDR3: CASSPTDRAGDTQYF. The DNA for the CDR3 is TGTGCCAGCTCACCAACAGACAGGGCTGGAGATACGCAGTATTTT.